The 27 T cell receptor beta chains reported below all come from one sample, sequenced in a study of T cell responses to AZD1222 COVID-19 vaccine (dated by TCRdb to the early 2020s). Interpreted using the paper, the time point label stands for: about 28 days (+/-7) after the second vaccine dose. Library preparation used the immunoSEQ multiplex PCR assay. In its TCRdb copy, this immuneACCESS table keeps in-frame sequences only and misses some clones. Where compared with another copy, unresolved V genes explain less than half of these, and the others have no known cause. This sample lists about 150,000 clones; around 90% were detected once. Clones ranked in the top ten supply 2.5% to 3.5% of the sample. The material sequenced was peripheral blood, taken 28 days after the second AZD1222 dose. Every receptor here comes from an adult who received the AZD1222 COVID-19 vaccine.

The CDR3 region is CASSYGGLDGANVLTF. The CDR3 coding sequence is TGTGCCAGCAGTTATGGTGGACTGGATGGGGCCAACGTCCTGACTTTC. The chain couples TRBV6-5 to TRBJ2-6, with D possibly TRBD2 on 5 matching bases. Between the trimmed V and J ends, which lost 3 bases and 3 bases, there was a span of 12 bases. The germline gives CDR1 MNHEY, CDR2 SVGAGI. The CDR3 is made up of 16 amino acids.

The J gene is TRBJ2-3, the V gene TRBV5-6; no firm D call. Germline CDR1 reads SGHDT; CDR2 reads YYEEEE. The germline V and J ends were trimmed by 7 bases and 2 bases, with 8 bases remaining between them. The CDR3 has 12 amino acids. The DNA for the CDR3 is TGTGCCAGCCGGTCCCCCACAGATACGCAGTATTTT. As protein: CASRSPTDTQYF.

This chain joins TRBV10-3 and TRBJ1-6; weak D call: TRBD1 (5 bases). The CDR3 length is 16 residues. The germline V gene has CDR1 ENHRY and CDR2 SYGVKD. V lost 4 bases and J 8 bases, leaving 18 bases between the germline ends. The CDR3 sequence is CAISGRDSRQHSPLHF. CDR3 nucleotide sequence: TGTGCCATCAGTGGTCGAGACAGTCGACAACATTCACCCCTCCACTTT.

The genes are TRBV19 and TRBJ1-6; possibly TRBD1 for D (5 bases). V gave up 3 bases and J gave up 8 bases, with 11 bases separating them. The CDR3 is 14 amino acids. Germline CDR1 LNHDA, CDR2 SQIVND (reference sequence). Written as DNA, the CDR3 is TGTGCCAGTAGTATGGGGGGTAGGGATTCACCCCTCCACTTT. Residues: CASSMGGRDSPLHF.

The chain uses TRBV5-1 and TRBJ1-4; tentative D call: TRBD1 (5 bases). The CDR3 consists of 20 residues. Germline V lookup: CDR1 SGHRS, CDR2 YFSETQ. Trimming shortened V by 0 bases and J by 0 bases, and 21 bases separated the two germline ends. The CDR3: CASSLATQGAGTATNEKLFF. The CDR3 bases are TGCGCCAGCAGCTTGGCCACCCAGGGAGCGGGAACCGCAACTAATGAAAAACTGTTTTTT.

The CDR3 is CASSEVEPAYNEQFF. The DNA for the CDR3 is TGCGCCAGCAGCGAAGTCGAGCCCGCCTACAATGAGCAGTTCTTC. The chain has TRBV5-1 and TRBJ2-1; D ambiguous. Per germline, CDR1 SGHRS and CDR2 YFSETQ. Trimming stripped 4 bases from V and 2 bases from J, with 13 bases between. The CDR3 has 15 residues. The variable domain in full, with the rest retrieved from reference TRBV5-1 and TRBJ2-1, is KAGVTQTPRYLIKTRGQQVTLSCSPISGHRSVSWYQQTPGQGLQFLFEYFSETQRNKGNFPGRFSGRQFSNSRSEMNVSTLELGDSALYLCASSEVEPAYNEQFFGPGTRLTVL.

The genes are TRBV20-1 and TRBJ2-2; D is perhaps TRBD2 (6 bases). This CDR3 has 14 amino acids. The germline V gene has CDR1 DFQATT and CDR2 SNEGSKA (reference sequence). Trimming removed 3 bases at V and 5 bases at J, with 13 bases between. CDR3 amino acids: CSASDIGGTGELFF. Here the CDR3 DNA reads TGCAGTGCTAGTGATATAGGAGGGACCGGGGAGCTGTTTTTT.

The chain carries TRBV5-4 and TRBJ1-3; no clear D gene. Germline V lookup: CDR1 SGHNT, CDR2 YYREEE (reference sequence). The CDR3 consists of 13 residues. V shed 3 bases and J shed 2 bases, with 6 bases lying between them. The CDR3 DNA reads as TGTGCCAGCAGCTCGTACGCTGGAAACACCATATATTTT. Amino acid sequence: CASSSYAGNTIYF.

About this clone: Other DNA sequences in this sample translate to the same CDR3. This sequence joins TRBV5-1 and TRBJ2-1; 7 positions agree with TRBD1. Unmatched junction bases numbered 3, after V lost 6 bases and J lost 3 bases. The length of the CDR3 is 13 residues. CDR1 and CDR2 from the germline V gene are SGHRS and YFSETQ. This chain's CDR3 is CASTRDSYNEQFF. In DNA, the CDR3 is TGCGCCAGCACCAGGGACAGCTACAATGAGCAGTTCTTC.

The gene calls are TRBV18 and TRBJ2-3, with 8 bases fitting TRBD2. Germline CDR1 reads KGHSH; CDR2 reads LQKENI. This CDR3 comprises 15 residues. After removal of 3 bases from V and 0 bases from J, the junction contained 2 bases not matched to a gene. This CDR3 reads CASSPPSGSTDTQYF. The CDR3 DNA follows: TGTGCCAGCTCACCGCCTAGCGGGAGCACAGATACGCAGTATTTT.

The rearrangement links TRBV12-5 to TRBJ2-1; possibly TRBD1 for D (6 bases). CDR1 is LGHNT and CDR2 is FRNRAP in the germline V gene. The CDR3 runs to 13 residues. Trimming pared 7 bases from V and 3 bases from J, leaving 10 bases between. The CDR3, as DNA: TGTGCTAGTGCCAGGGGCCTCTACAATGAGCAGTTCTTC. Amino acids: CASARGLYNEQFF.

The rearrangement links TRBV19 to TRBJ1-1; a possible D gene is TRBD1 (5 bases). The V gene's germline CDR1 is LNHDA and CDR2 SQIVND (reference sequence). The V end lost 4 bases, the J end lost 5 bases, and 14 bases lay between the germline ends. This CDR3 is 14 amino acids long. The CDR3, as DNA: TGTGCCAGTAGTAGGGCGCCGGAGGGGACTGAAGCTTTCTTT. This encodes CASSRAPEGTEAFF.

The rearrangement joins TRBV28 to TRBJ2-3, with 7 bases aligning to TRBD1. The CDR3 is 15 amino acids. Germline assignment: CDR1 MDHEN and CDR2 SYDVKM. J was trimmed by 0 bases and V by 5 bases; bases with no gene match: 5. The CDR3 bases are TGTGCCAGCAGTCGAGGGGGCCCCAGCACAGATACGCAGTATTTT. It translates to CASSRGGPSTDTQYF.

In the case of this clone: Other DNA sequences within the sample encode an identical CDR3. The CDR3 loop is CASSIGRNTEAFF. The CDR3 DNA reads TGTGCCAGTAGTATAGGGAGGAACACTGAAGCTTTCTTT. The rearrangement uses TRBV19 and TRBJ1-1; no definite D call. The germline V gene encodes CDR1 LNHDA and CDR2 SQIVND (reference sequence). The V gene lost 1 base and the J gene lost 1 base, with 4 bases spanning the gap. The CDR3 has 13 residues.

The chain couples TRBV3-1 (or the pseudogene TRBV3-2) to TRBJ2-7, with TRBD1 matching over 11 bases. The CDR3 loop spans 16 amino acids. The germline V gene encodes CDR1 LGHDT and CDR2 YNNKEL (reference sequence). Trimming removed 0 bases from V and 5 bases from J; junction bases left unmatched: 6. CDR3 coding DNA: TGTGCCAGCAGCCAAGATATAGGGACAGGGGGGAACGAGCAGTACTTC. Translating it yields CASSQDIGTGGNEQYF.

Here the CDR3 reads CASRLAGGIYEQYF. The CDR3 nucleotides are TGTGCCAGCCGGCTAGCGGGAGGGATTTACGAGCAGTACTTC. The chain uses TRBV27 and TRBJ2-7; 12 nucleotides align to TRBD2. Germline V CDR1 and CDR2: MNHEY, SMNVEV (reference sequence). Losses at the gene ends were 8 bases for V and 4 bases for J; bases not matched to a gene: 6. The CDR3 has 14 amino acids.

This clone was seen once. This chain uses TRBV3-1 (or the pseudogene TRBV3-2) with TRBJ1-5, with D perhaps matching TRBD1 (5 bases). V lost 3 bases and J 5 bases, leaving 14 bases between the germline ends. Germline values: CDR1 LGHDT, CDR2 YNNKEL (reference sequence). The CDR3 has 15 residues. CDR3 region: CASSQATGSHQPQHF. CDR3 in DNA: TGTGCCAGCAGCCAGGCAACAGGATCTCATCAGCCCCAGCATTTT.

About this clone: Because the CDR3's place on the DNA is in doubt, the DNA is left out and the CDR3 is given as listed by TCRdb. This chain connects TRBV12-3 or TRBV12-4 to TRBJ2-5; the table's D gene call, TRBD1, was not cross checked with the DNA. The CDR3 extends over 12 residues, inclusive of both ends. The CDR3 spells CASSFLAETQYF.

The rearrangement links TRBV25-1 to TRBJ1-4; 8 positions agree with TRBD1. V shed 2 bases and J 8 bases; nucleotides not matched to a gene: 4. Looked up from germline, CDR1 is MGHDK and CDR2 is SYGVNS. The CDR3 contains 14 residues. The CDR3 loop is CASSERTGSEKLFF. DNA of the CDR3: TGTGCCAGCAGTGAAAGGACAGGGTCCGAAAAACTGTTTTTT.

The chain is built from TRBV6-6 and TRBJ1-2; 7 bases are a match to TRBD1. The CDR3 is 15 amino acids. J lost 1 base, V lost 4 bases, and 6 bases had no gene match. CDR1 MNHNY and CDR2 SVGAGI come from the germline V gene (reference sequence). Written as DNA, the CDR3 is TGTGCCAGCAGTTCCCCGGGACAGCATAACTATGGCTACACCTTC. Translated, it gives CASSSPGQHNYGYTF.

This sequence joins TRBV27 and TRBJ1-2, with 9 bases identical to TRBD1. The V segment lost 6 bases and the J segment 0 bases; nucleotides outside the gene matches: 2. The length of the CDR3 is 14 residues. Germline V gene lookup returns CDR1 MNHEY and CDR2 SMNVEV (reference sequence). The DNA for the CDR3 is TGTGCCAGCAGCCGGACAGGGGCTAACTATGGCTACACCTTC. It yields the protein CASSRTGANYGYTF.

The chain employs TRBV6-6 and TRBJ2-5; 8 bases are shared with TRBD1. Losses at the gene ends were 6 bases for V and 5 bases for J; bases not matched to a gene: 5. The CDR3 extends over 13 amino acids. Germline values: CDR1 MNHNY, CDR2 SVGAGI (reference sequence). The CDR3 loop is CASSSGGWETQYF. The CDR3, as DNA: TGTGCCAGCAGCTCAGGGGGCTGGGAGACCCAGTACTTC.

The chain has TRBV14 and TRBJ2-2; 8 bases match TRBD1. Germline CDR1 is SGHDN and CDR2 is FVKESK. This CDR3 has 16 residues. V was pared by 1 base and J by 3 bases, with 4 bases of the junction left unmatched. The CDR3 sequence is CASSQVAGGDTGELFF. The CDR3 bases are TGTGCCAGCAGCCAAGTAGCAGGGGGCGACACCGGGGAGCTGTTTTTT.

CDR3 region: CASSQGFLRGYTF. CDR3 bases: TGTGCCAGCAGCCAGGGGTTTTTGCGAGGCTACACCTTC. This chain links TRBV3-1 (or the pseudogene TRBV3-2) with TRBJ1-2; D is ambiguous. Germline CDR1 LGHDT, CDR2 YNNKEL (reference sequence). The CDR3 totals 13 residues. The V end lost 3 bases, the J end lost 8 bases, and 13 bases lay between the germline ends.

This rearrangement joins TRBV7-6 to TRBJ1-1; D unclear. The length of the CDR3 is 15 residues. Germline lookup yields CDR1 SGHVS and CDR2 FNYEAQ. Trimming took 0 bases from V and 1 from J, leaving 9 bases between them. DNA of the CDR3: TGTGCCAGCAGCTTAGCAGGGTCGGGGAACACTGAAGCTTTCTTT. Translated, it gives CASSLAGSGNTEAFF.

This chain joins TRBV9 and TRBJ2-1; the match to TRBD2 covers 7 bases. With 0 bases clipped from V and 0 bases from J, the junction kept 9 bases outside the gene matches. There are 18 residues in the CDR3. CDR1 is SGDLS and CDR2 is YYNGEE in the germline V gene. CDR3 loop: CASSVEGGRSSSYNEQFF. In DNA, the CDR3 is TGTGCCAGCAGCGTAGAGGGCGGGAGATCGAGCTCCTACAATGAGCAGTTCTTC.

The chain joins TRBV27 to TRBJ2-1; TRBD2 matches at 9 bases. The germline V gene has CDR1 MNHEY and CDR2 SMNVEV (reference sequence). V was pared by 5 bases and J by 6 bases, with 8 bases of the junction left unmatched. The CDR3 extends over 15 amino acids. The CDR3: CASSAIAGASNEQFF. The CDR3 DNA sequence: TGTGCCAGCAGTGCAATAGCGGGAGCCTCCAATGAGCAGTTCTTC.